Presented here are 2 T cell receptor beta chains from one specimen sequenced in a study of T-cell reconstitution after alpha-beta-depleted transplantation in children. Researchers prepared the TCRbeta library using unique molecular identifiers, the study reports. MiXCR, run by TCRdb on the PCR reads, gives a single entry per CDR3 protein. The sample includes 700,000 to 950,000 distinct CDR3 sequences, roughly 16% seen only once; the top ten take around 5.3%. The starting material was PBMCs, mostly from graft donor cells, obtained 360 days after TCRalphabeta/CD19-depleted stem cell transplant. The receptors derive from a male patient younger than 18 who had a stem cell transplant for acute lymphoblastic leukemia, so the T cells may come from the graft donor.

This clonotype was detected ten times or more. This chain uses TRBV12-3 or TRBV12-4 with TRBJ1-1, with D possibly being TRBD1 (6 bases). This CDR3 is built from 14 residues. V was trimmed by 4 bases and J by 0 bases, leaving 9 bases between them. CDR3 sequence reads: CASSSRTVNTEAFF. The CDR3 DNA sequence: TGTGCCAGCAGTTCACGGACAGTGAACACTGAAGCTTTCTTT.

The table lists this clonotype with a few counts. This chain joins TRBV7-9 and TRBJ2-3; D is uncertain. Trimming stripped 1 base from V and 5 bases from J, with 7 bases between. The CDR3 runs 13 residues. Germline lookup yields CDR1 SEHNR and CDR2 FQNEAQ (reference sequence). The CDR3 DNA follows: TGTGCCAGCAGCTTAGACTTAAGAGATACGCAGTATTTT. Its protein product is CASSLDLRDTQYF.